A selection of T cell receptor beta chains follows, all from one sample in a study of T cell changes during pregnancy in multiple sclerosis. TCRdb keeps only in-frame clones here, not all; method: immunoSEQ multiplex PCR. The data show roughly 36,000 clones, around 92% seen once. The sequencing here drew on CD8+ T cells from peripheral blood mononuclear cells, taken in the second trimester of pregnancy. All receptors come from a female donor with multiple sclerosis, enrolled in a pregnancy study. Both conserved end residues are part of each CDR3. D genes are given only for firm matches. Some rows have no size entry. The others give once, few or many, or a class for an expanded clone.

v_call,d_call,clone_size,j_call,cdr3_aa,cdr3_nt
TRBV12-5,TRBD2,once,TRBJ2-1,CASGLHLAGGNEQFF,TGTGCTAGTGGTTTGCATCTAGCGGGGGGGAATGAGCAGTTCTTC
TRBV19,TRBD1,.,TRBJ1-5,CASSGDSSFPYSNQPQHF,TGTGCCAGTAGCGGGGACAGTAGTTTTCCCTATAGCAATCAGCCCCAGCATTTT
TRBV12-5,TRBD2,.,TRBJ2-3,CASGDPGEGPDTQYF,TGTGCTAGTGGTGACCCCGGGGAGGGCCCAGATACGCAGTATTTT
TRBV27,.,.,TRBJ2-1,CASSWRSSYNEQFF,TGTGCCAGCAGTTGGCGGAGCTCCTACAATGAGCAGTTCTTC
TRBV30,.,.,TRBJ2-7,CAWSPGQSRVGEQYF,TGTGCCTGGAGTCCCGGACAGAGTCGCGTGGGCGAGCAGTACTTC
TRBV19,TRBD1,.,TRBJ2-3,CASSLPGQSRAQYF,TGTGCCAGTAGTCTTCCGGGACAGAGTAGGGCGCAGTATTTT
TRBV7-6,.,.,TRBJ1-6,CASSTTGNSPLHF,TGTGCCAGCAGCACCACAGGCAATTCACCCCTCCACTTT
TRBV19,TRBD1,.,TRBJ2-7,CASSSRDRGIYEQYF,TGTGCCAGTAGTTCCCGGGACAGAGGAATCTACGAGCAGTACTTC
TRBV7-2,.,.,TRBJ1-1,CASSVRNTEAFF,TGTGCCAGCAGCGTTCGGAACACTGAAGCTTTCTTT
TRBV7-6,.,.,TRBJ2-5,CASSLARGYQETQYF,TGTGCCAGCAGCTTAGCCAGGGGTTACCAAGAGACCCAGTACTTC
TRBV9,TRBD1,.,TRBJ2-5,CASSVSGQGRYVDQETQYF,TGTGCCAGCAGCGTGAGCGGACAGGGGCGCTATGTGGACCAAGAGACCCAGTACTTC
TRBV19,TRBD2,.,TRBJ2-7,CASRLTFPGGAYEQYF,TGTGCCAGTAGATTAACCTTCCCTGGGGGGGCCTACGAGCAGTACTTC
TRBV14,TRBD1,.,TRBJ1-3,CASSQVGQGKNTIYF,TGTGCCAGCAGCCAAGTGGGACAGGGGAAAAACACCATATATTTT
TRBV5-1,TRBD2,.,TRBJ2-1,CASSVQGWREGLDEQFF,TGCGCCAGCAGCGTCCAAGGGTGGCGGGAGGGCCTGGATGAGCAGTTCTTC
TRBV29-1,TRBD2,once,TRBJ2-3,CSATSGRTDTQYF,TGCAGCGCCACAAGCGGGAGAACAGATACGCAGTATTTT
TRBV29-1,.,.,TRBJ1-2,CSVGGGMDGYTF,TGCAGCGTTGGGGGGGGGATGGATGGCTACACCTTC
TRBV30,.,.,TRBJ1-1,CAWSHAGGGTEAFF,TGTGCCTGGAGTCACGCCGGGGGGGGGACTGAAGCTTTCTTT
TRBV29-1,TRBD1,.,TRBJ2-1,CSGTSGGYYNEQFF,TGCAGCGGAACGTCAGGGGGTTATTACAATGAGCAGTTCTTC
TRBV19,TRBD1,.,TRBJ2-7,CASSISGTVSTYEQYF,TGTGCCAGTAGTATCTCCGGGACAGTTAGTACCTACGAGCAGTACTTC
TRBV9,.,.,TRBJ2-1,CASSPWSGTRNEQFF,TGTGCCAGCAGCCCGTGGTCGGGAACGCGCAATGAGCAGTTCTTC
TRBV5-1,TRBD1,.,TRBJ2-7,CASSLAGTAYEQYF,TGCGCCAGCAGCTTGGCCGGGACAGCCTACGAGCAGTACTTC
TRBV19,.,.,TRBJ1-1,CASSREDMNTEAFF,TGTGCCAGTAGTCGCGAAGACATGAACACTGAAGCTTTCTTT
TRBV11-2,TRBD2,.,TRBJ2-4,CASSLTSGGAKNIQYF,TGTGCCAGCAGCTTAACTAGCGGGGGGGCCAAAAACATTCAGTACTTC
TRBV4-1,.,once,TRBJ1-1,CASSDLDSTEAFF,TGCGCCAGCAGCGATCTGGACAGCACTGAAGCTTTCTTT
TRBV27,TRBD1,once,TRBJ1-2,CASSWRDGTVDGYTF,TGTGCCAGCAGTTGGAGGGACGGGACAGTTGATGGCTACACCTTC
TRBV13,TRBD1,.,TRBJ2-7,CASSLSGTGLYEQYF,TGTGCCAGCAGCTTAAGTGGGACAGGACTTTACGAGCAGTACTTC
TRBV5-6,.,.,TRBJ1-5,CASSFVNQPQHF,TGTGCCAGCAGCTTCGTGAATCAGCCCCAGCATTTT
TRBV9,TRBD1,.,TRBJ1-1,CASSDSPGQLSMNTEAFF,TGTGCCAGCAGCGACAGCCCGGGACAGCTCTCCATGAACACTGAAGCTTTCTTT
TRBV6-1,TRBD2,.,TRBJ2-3,CASRASGGETDTQYF,TGTGCCAGCAGGGCCTCGGGGGGAGAAACAGATACGCAGTATTTT
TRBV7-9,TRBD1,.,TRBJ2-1,CASSLGTGDEQFF,TGTGCCAGCAGCTTGGGGACAGGGGATGAGCAGTTCTTC
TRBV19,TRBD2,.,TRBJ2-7,CASSMGLADHEQYF,TGTGCCAGTAGTATGGGACTAGCGGACCACGAGCAGTACTTC
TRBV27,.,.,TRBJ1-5,CASSLSAGEDQPQHF,TGTGCCAGCAGTTTATCCGCGGGGGAAGATCAGCCCCAGCATTTT
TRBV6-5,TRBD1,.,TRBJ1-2,CASSPATGTHYGYTF,TGTGCCAGCAGCCCTGCGACAGGGACCCACTATGGCTACACCTTC
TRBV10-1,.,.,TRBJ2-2,CASSRPSPQGTGELFF,TGCGCCAGCAGTCGGCCCAGCCCCCAGGGCACCGGGGAGCTGTTTTTT
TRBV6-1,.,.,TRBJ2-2,CASSGNTGELFF,TGTGCCAGTTCAGGAAACACCGGGGAGCTGTTTTTT
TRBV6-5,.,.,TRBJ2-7,CASSYSPFAYEQYF,TGTGCCAGCAGTTATAGTCCCTTTGCCTACGAGCAGTACTTC
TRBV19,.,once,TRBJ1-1,CASRGRYDRLNTEAFF,TGTGCCAGTAGAGGAAGATACGACAGGTTGAACACTGAAGCTTTCTTT
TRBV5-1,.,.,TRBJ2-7,CASSPKETLGLIEQYF,TGCGCCAGCAGCCCTAAAGAGACCCTCGGACTTATCGAGCAGTACTTC
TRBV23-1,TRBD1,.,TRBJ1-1,CASSQSGTGEGDTEAFF,TGCGCCAGCAGTCAATCGGGGACAGGGGAGGGTGACACTGAAGCTTTCTTT
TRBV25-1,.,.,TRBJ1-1,CASSDYSGMNTEAFF,TGTGCCAGCAGTGATTACAGCGGCATGAACACTGAAGCTTTCTTT
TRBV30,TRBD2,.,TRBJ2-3,CAWSGDLGGSDTQYF,TGTGCCTGGAGTGGCGATTTGGGGGGGTCAGATACGCAGTATTTT
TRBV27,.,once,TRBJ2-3,CASSLRGTTPLPTDTQYF,TGTGCCAGCAGTTTAAGGGGTACCACTCCCTTACCCACAGATACGCAGTATTTT
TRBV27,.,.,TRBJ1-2,CASSLSTGTGHGYTF,TGTGCCAGCAGTTTATCTACAGGGACGGGGCATGGCTACACCTTC
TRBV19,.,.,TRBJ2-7,CASTGMNYEQYF,TGTGCCAGTACCGGGATGAACTACGAGCAGTACTTC
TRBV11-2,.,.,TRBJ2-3,CASSKGLTGGPDTQYF,TGTGCCAGCAGCAAGGGACTCACAGGAGGGCCAGATACGCAGTATTTT
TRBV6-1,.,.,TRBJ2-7,CASSEAGGYSYEQYF,TGTGCCAGCAGTGAAGCGGGCGGGTACTCCTACGAGCAGTACTTC
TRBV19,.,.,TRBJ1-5,CASSPGGRSNQPQHF,TGTGCCAGTAGTCCGGGGGGCAGGAGCAATCAGCCCCAGCATTTT
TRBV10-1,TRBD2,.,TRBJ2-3,CASTDGTSGLGDTQYF,TGCGCCAGCACCGATGGGACTAGCGGGCTGGGAGATACGCAGTATTTT
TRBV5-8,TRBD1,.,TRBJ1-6,CASSPPGGASNSPLHF,TGTGCCAGCAGCCCTCCAGGGGGCGCATCCAATTCACCCCTCCACTTT
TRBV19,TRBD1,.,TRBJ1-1,CASSIGTGNTEAFF,TGTGCCAGTAGTATTGGGACAGGGAACACTGAAGCTTTCTTT
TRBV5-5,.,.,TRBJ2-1,CASSWMDSSNEQFF,TGTGCCAGCAGCTGGATGGACAGTAGCAATGAGCAGTTCTTC